Following are 14 T cell receptor beta chains from one sample sequenced in a study of cytomegalovirus exposure and HLA in healthy donors. Use of 60 Vbeta and 13 Jbeta primers characterized the PCR. The assay was immunoSEQ multiplex PCR, and TCRdb's table has in-frame clones only and misses some. This repertoire shows 150,000 to 200,000 clones, 77% found once; its top ten account for roughly 2.6%. Sequencing was carried out using PBMCs. The receptors originated from a woman in her thirties or forties in good health and CMV-seropositive.

The rearrangement joins TRBV30 to TRBJ2-5; TRBD2 matches at 9 bases. In germline, CDR1 is GTSNPN, CDR2 SVGIG (reference sequence). The CDR3 contains 19 residues. V shed 0 bases and J 5 bases; nucleotides not matched to a gene: 19. The CDR3 region is CAWSVIPLAGPKEGETQYF. The CDR3 nucleotides read TGTGCCTGGAGTGTAATTCCTCTAGCGGGGCCAAAGGAGGGGGAGACCCAGTACTTC.

The chain joins TRBV27 to TRBJ2-3; 8 nucleotides align to TRBD2. Germline assignment: CDR1 MNHEY and CDR2 SMNVEV (reference sequence). This CDR3 contains 14 residues. V lost 4 bases to trimming and J lost 6 bases; unmatched junction nucleotides: 6. The CDR3 is CASSYRTGGDTQYF. CDR3 bases: TGTGCCAGCAGTTATAGGACGGGGGGGGATACGCAGTATTTT.

This chain links TRBV10-3 with TRBJ1-4; perhaps TRBD1 as D (6 bases). From germline, CDR1 is ENHRY and CDR2 SYGVKD. V was trimmed by 6 bases and J by 5 bases, leaving 10 bases between them. The CDR3 has 13 residues. Here the CDR3 DNA reads TGTGCCATCAGGGACAGCATAAATGAAAAACTGTTTTTT. This gives the protein CAIRDSINEKLFF.

This clone was observed a handful of times. The genes are TRBV19 and TRBJ1-1, with no clear D. This CDR3 has 11 amino acids. V was trimmed by 5 bases and J by 9 bases, leaving 10 bases between them. Germline V gene sequence: CDR1 LNHDA, CDR2 SQIVND (reference sequence). The DNA for the CDR3 is TGTGCCAGTAGTTCTATAATTCAAGCTTTCTTT. Residues: CASSSIIQAFF.

The chain carries TRBV28 and TRBJ1-1; 8 nucleotides agree with TRBD1. The length of the CDR3 is 12 residues. V was clipped by 10 bases and J by 5 bases; unmatched bases: 6. Germline CDR1 is MDHEN and CDR2 is SYDVKM. CDR3 DNA sequence: TGTGCCACCGGACAGGGTAAAACTGAAGCTTTCTTT. This codes for CATGQGKTEAFF.

The rearrangement joins TRBV5-6 to TRBJ1-3; D gene ambiguous. V gave up 0 bases and J gave up 0 bases, with 7 bases separating them. Germline V gene sequence: CDR1 SGHDT, CDR2 YYEEEE. This CDR3 is built from 15 residues. The chain's CDR3 is CASSLGGLSGNTIYF. The CDR3, as DNA: TGTGCCAGCAGCTTGGGTGGCCTCTCTGGAAACACCATATATTTT.

This clone showed up just a few times. The gene calls are TRBV5-4 and TRBJ1-6; TRBD1 matches at 9 bases. This CDR3 is built from 14 residues. Trimming cost V 4 bases and J 5 bases; bases outside gene matches: 1. Germline V CDR1 and CDR2: SGHNT, YYREEE (reference sequence). The CDR3 region is CASSRTGDNSPLHF. The CDR3 DNA follows: TGTGCCAGCAGCAGGACAGGGGATAATTCACCCCTCCACTTT.

Only a few counts were recorded for this clone. CDR3 region: CASSQVAGVGELFF. The CDR3 nucleotides are TGTGCCAGCAGCCAAGTAGCGGGGGTCGGGGAGCTGTTTTTT. The genes are TRBV4-2 and TRBJ2-2; 9 bases map to TRBD2. Germline assignment: CDR1 LGHNA and CDR2 YNFKEQ. The CDR3 runs 14 residues. With V trimmed by 1 base and J by 7 bases, 1 base remained unmatched.

The chain is built from TRBV6-5 and TRBJ1-1, with 8 bases aligning to TRBD1. The germline gives CDR1 MNHEY, CDR2 SVGAGI. The J segment lost 7 bases and the V segment lost 5 bases, leaving 6 bases of the junction unmatched. The CDR3 contains 13 residues. CDR3: CASSPRQGSEAFF. The CDR3 DNA reads TGTGCCAGCAGTCCTCGACAGGGGAGTGAAGCTTTCTTT.

This clone was found a few times. The chain recombines TRBV5-1 with TRBJ2-1; weak D call: TRBD2 (5 bases). Germline V CDR1 and CDR2: SGHRS, YFSETQ. Trimming took off 4 bases at V and 4 bases at J, with 15 bases between the two ends. CDR3 length: 15 residues. The CDR3 nucleotides are TGCGCCAGCAGCAACCCGGGATCCCCATACAATGAGCAGTTCTTC. It codes for CASSNPGSPYNEQFF.

The gene calls are TRBV28 and TRBJ2-7; 7 nucleotides line up with TRBD1. V was clipped by 5 bases and J by 7 bases; unmatched bases: 11. This CDR3 has 14 residues. Germline V gene sequence: CDR1 MDHEN, CDR2 SYDVKM. This chain's CDR3 is CASSIDQNRGEQYF. The CDR3 coding sequence is TGTGCCAGCAGTATTGATCAAAACAGGGGAGAGCAGTACTTC.

The chain combines TRBV14 with TRBJ1-6; D not resolved. The ends were cut back, 3 bases at V and 5 bases at J, with 11 bases in the middle. Germline CDR1 reads SGHDN; CDR2 reads FVKESK. This CDR3 is built from 15 residues. The CDR3 DNA follows: TGTGCCAGCAGCCAGCAGACACCTGATAATTCACCCCTCCACTTT. Its protein product is CASSQQTPDNSPLHF.

V is TRBV30 and J is TRBJ1-5, with 8 bases lining up with TRBD1. CDR1 and CDR2 from the germline V gene are GTSNPN and SVGIG (reference sequence). V shed 0 bases, J shed 2 bases, and the junction held 3 bases outside the gene matches. CDR3 size: 15 residues. For the CDR3, the DNA is TGTGCCTGGAGTGTAGCACAGGGGGGCAATCAGCCCCAGCATTTT. This sequence encodes CAWSVAQGGNQPQHF.

Here the CDR3 DNA reads TGTGCCAGCAGCTCTCAGACTTTGAGCTCCTACAATGAGCAGTTCTTC. It codes for CASSSQTLSSYNEQFF. V and J are TRBV28 and TRBJ2-1; D is unclear. In germline, CDR1 is MDHEN, CDR2 SYDVKM. CDR3 length equals 16 residues. V was pared by 6 bases and J by 0 bases, with 15 bases between.